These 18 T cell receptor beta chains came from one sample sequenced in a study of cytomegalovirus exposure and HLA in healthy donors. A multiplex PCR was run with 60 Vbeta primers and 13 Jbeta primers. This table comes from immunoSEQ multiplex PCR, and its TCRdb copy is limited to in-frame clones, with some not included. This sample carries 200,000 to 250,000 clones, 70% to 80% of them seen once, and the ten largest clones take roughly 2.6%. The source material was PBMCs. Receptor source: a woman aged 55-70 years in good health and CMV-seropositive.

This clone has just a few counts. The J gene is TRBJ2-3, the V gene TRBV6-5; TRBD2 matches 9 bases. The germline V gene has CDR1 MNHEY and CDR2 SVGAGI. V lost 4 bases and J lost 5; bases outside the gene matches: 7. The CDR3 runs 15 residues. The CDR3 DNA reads TGTGCCAGCAGTTCTATCCTAGCGGGGAAAGATACGCAGTATTTT. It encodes CASSSILAGKDTQYF.

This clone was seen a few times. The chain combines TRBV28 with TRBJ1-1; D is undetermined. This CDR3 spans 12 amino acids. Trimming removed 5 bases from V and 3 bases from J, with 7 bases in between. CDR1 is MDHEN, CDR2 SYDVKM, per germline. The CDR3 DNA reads TGTGCCAGCAGTACGGACTACACTGAAGCTTTCTTT. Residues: CASSTDYTEAFF.

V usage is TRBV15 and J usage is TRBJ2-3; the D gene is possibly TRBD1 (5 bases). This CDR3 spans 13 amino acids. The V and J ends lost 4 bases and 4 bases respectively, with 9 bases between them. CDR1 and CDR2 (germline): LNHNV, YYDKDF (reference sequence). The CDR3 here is CATSIGAADTQYF. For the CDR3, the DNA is TGTGCCACCAGCATAGGGGCCGCAGATACGCAGTATTTT.

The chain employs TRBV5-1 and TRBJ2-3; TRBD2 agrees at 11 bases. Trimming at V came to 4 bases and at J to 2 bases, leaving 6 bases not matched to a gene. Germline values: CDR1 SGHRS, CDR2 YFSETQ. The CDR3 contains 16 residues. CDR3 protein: CASSPGLAASTDTQYF. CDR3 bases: TGCGCCAGCAGCCCGGGACTAGCGGCCTCCACAGATACGCAGTATTTT.

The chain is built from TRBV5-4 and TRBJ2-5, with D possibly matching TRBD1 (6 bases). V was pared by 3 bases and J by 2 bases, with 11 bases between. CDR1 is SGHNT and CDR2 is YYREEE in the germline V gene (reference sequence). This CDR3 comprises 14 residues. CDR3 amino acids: CASSSGTQQETQYF. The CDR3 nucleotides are TGTGCCAGCAGCTCCGGGACACAACAAGAGACCCAGTACTTC.

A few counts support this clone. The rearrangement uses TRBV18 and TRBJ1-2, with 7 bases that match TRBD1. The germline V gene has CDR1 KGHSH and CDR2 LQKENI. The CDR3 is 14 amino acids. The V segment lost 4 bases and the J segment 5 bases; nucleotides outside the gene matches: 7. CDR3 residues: CASSLMTGKYGYTF. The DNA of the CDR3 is TGTGCCAGCTCACTCATGACAGGGAAGTATGGCTACACCTTC.

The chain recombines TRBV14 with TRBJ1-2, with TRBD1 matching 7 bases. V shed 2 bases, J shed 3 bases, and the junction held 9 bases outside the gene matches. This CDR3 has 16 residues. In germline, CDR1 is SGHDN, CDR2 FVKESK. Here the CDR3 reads CASSQLGSRGDYGYTF. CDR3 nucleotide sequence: TGTGCCAGCAGCCAATTGGGAAGCAGGGGGGACTATGGCTACACCTTC.

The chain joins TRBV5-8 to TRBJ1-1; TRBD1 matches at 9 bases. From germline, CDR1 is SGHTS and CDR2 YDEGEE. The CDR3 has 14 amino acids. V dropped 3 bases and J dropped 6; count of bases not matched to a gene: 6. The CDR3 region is CASSSGTGSAEAFF. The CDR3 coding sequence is TGTGCCAGCAGCTCTGGGACAGGGAGCGCTGAAGCTTTCTTT.

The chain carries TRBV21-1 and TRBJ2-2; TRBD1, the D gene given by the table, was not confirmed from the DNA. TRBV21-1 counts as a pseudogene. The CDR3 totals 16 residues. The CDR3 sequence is CASSKVWQVLTGELFF. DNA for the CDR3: TGTGCCAGCAGCAAAGTGTGGCAGGTCCTAACCGGGGAGCTGTTTTTT.

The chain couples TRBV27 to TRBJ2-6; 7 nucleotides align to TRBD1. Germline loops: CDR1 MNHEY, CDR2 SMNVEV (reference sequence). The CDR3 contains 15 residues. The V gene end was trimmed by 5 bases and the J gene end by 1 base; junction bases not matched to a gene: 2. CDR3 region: CASSPTGSGANVLTF. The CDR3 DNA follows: TGTGCCAGCAGTCCGACAGGGTCTGGGGCCAACGTCCTGACTTTC.

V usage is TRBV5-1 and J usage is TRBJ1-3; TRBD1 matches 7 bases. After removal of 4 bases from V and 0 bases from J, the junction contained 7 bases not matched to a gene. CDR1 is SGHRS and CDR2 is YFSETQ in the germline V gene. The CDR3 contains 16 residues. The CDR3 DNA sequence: TGCGCCAGCAGCCCCCGGGACAGCCACTCTGGAAACACCATATATTTT. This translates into CASSPRDSHSGNTIYF.

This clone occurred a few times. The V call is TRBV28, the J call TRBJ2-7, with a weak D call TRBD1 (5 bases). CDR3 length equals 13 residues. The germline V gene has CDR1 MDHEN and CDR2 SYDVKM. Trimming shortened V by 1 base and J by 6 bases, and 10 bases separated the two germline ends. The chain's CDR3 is CASSLLQVGEQYF. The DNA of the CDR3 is TGTGCCAGCAGTTTATTACAGGTCGGCGAGCAGTACTTC.

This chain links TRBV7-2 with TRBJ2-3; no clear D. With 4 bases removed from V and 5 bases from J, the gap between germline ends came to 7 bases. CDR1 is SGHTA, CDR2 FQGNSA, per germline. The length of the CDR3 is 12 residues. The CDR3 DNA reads TGTGCCAGCAGCTCGTATGTAGATACGCAGTATTTT. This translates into CASSSYVDTQYF. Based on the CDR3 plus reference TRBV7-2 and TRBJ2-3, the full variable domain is GAGVSQSPSNKVTEKGKDVELRCDPISGHTALYWYRQSLGQGLEFLIYFQGNSAPDKSGLPSDRFSAERTGGSVSTLTIQRTQQEDSAVYLCASSSYVDTQYFGPGTRLTVL.

DNA for the CDR3: TGTGCCAGCAGTCGGGACAGGGAAAACATTCAGTACTTC. Its translation is CASSRDRENIQYF. V and J are TRBV6-5 and TRBJ2-4; 9 bases map to TRBD1. J was trimmed by 5 bases and V by 5 bases; bases with no gene match: 1. In germline, CDR1 is MNHEY, CDR2 SVGAGI. The CDR3 consists of 13 residues.

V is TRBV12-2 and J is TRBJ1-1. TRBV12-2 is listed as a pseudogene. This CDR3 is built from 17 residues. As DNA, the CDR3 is TGTGCAAGTCGCTCCGTGGGGGGAATTGGGGGGAGGACTGAAGCTTTCTTT. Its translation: CASRSVGGIGGRTEAFF.

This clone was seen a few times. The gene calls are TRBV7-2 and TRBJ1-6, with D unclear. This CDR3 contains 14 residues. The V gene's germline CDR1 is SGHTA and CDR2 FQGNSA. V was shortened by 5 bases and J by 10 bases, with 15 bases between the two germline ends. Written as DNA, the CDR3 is TGTGCCAGCAGCCCCGGACTGGCGGGATCACCCCTCCACTTT. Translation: CASSPGLAGSPLHF.

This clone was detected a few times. In nucleotides, the CDR3 is TGCAGCGCTTGGACAGATCTTAACACTGAAGCTTTCTTT. It encodes CSAWTDLNTEAFF. The chain has TRBV29-1 and TRBJ1-1; the D gene is possibly TRBD1 (6 bases). The CDR3 loop spans 13 amino acids. CDR1 is SQVTM and CDR2 is ANQGSEA in the germline V gene. Trimming stripped 7 bases from V and 2 bases from J, with 14 bases between.

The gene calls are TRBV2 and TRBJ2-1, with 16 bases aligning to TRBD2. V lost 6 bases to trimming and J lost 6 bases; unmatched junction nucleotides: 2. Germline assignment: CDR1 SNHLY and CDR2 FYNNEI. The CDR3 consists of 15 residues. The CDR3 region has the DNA TGTGCCAGCAGCGGGACTAGCGGGAGGGGCAATGAGCAGTTCTTC. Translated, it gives CASSGTSGRGNEQFF.